This T cell receptor (beta chain) is from a study of shared clonotypes between healthy human individuals. Looking at the study overall: Each donor contributed plates that comprised three CD4 naive, three CD4 memory, two CD8 naive and one CD8 memory. Study conclusions and caveats: Rarefaction exposed incomplete sorted-subset sequencing despite large depth. Of the naive CD4 clonotypes, 4% to 5% were shared across four donors.

TCRdb keeps only in-frame clones here, not all; method: immunoSEQ multiplex PCR. This sample carries about 2.1 million clones, just over 90% of them seen once, and the ten largest clones take 1.5% to 2%. CDR1 is ENHRY and CDR2 is SYGVKD in the germline V gene. Trimming took 3 bases from V and 1 from J, leaving 18 bases between them. The CDR3 covers 17 residues. Naive CD8 cells, CD45RO-negative and positively selected for CCR7, excluded terminally differentiated effector memory CD45RA+ cells. A note on this clone: Its antigen is unidentified.

The receptor was derived from a young man in good health. Some clones in this sample may be carry-over from other donors' samples. The sequencing input was naive CD8+ T cells from PBMCs. This chain links TRBV10-3 with TRBJ1-1; D gene uncertain. CDR3 sequence (DNA): TGTGCCATCAGTGACGTCACTATCGGTTACCAGAACACTGAAGCTTTCTTT. Translated, it gives CAISDVTIGYQNTEAFF.